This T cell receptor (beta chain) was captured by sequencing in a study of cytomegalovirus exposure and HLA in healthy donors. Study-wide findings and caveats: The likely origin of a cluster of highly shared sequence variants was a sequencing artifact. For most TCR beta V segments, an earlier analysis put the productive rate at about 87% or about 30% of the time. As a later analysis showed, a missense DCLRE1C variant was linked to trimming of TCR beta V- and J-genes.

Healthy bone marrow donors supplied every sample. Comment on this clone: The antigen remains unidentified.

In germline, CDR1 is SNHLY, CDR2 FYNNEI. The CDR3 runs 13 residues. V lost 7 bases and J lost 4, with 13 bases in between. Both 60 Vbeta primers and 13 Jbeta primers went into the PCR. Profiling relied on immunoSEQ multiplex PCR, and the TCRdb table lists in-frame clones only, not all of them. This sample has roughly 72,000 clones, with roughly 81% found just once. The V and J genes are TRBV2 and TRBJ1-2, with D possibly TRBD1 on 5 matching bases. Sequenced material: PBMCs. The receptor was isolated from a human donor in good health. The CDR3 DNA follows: TGTGCCAGCACCTTGGGGGGGTCCTATGGCTACACCTTC. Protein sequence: CASTLGGSYGYTF. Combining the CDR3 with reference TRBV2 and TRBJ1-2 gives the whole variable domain EPEVTQTPSHQVTQMGQEVILRCVPISNHLYFYWYRQILGQKVEFLVSFYNNEISEKSEIFDDQFSVERPDGSNFTLKIRSTKLEDSAMYFCASTLGGSYGYTFGSGTRLTVV.